The sequence of this T cell receptor (beta chain) was determined in a study of Ad26.COV2.S vaccination and SARS-CoV-2 variants. The data were produced by immunoSEQ multiplex PCR, yet TCRdb's version contains in-frame clones alone and is incomplete. In the table there are around 140,000 clones, about nine tenths of which are singletons. CDR3 length equals 12 residues. In germline, CDR1 is SGHAT, CDR2 FQNNGV. The V end was cut by 8 bases, the J end by 6 bases, with 14 bases between. Here the sequenced sample was peripheral blood, taken after recovery from COVID-19. The chain employs TRBV11-2 and TRBJ2-7; tentative D call: TRBD2 (6 bases). The origin of this receptor is a human donor who had recovered from COVID-19. This chain's CDR3 is CASEGGGSEQYF. The CDR3 DNA reads TGTGCCAGCGAAGGTGGGGGGTCCGAGCAGTACTTC.